This T cell receptor (beta chain) stems from a study of blood T cells in healthy people across ages. There are 14 residues in the CDR3. The germline V gene encodes CDR1 LGHNA and CDR2 YNFKEQ. Through a sample-barcoded 5' primer and a J-beta primer mix, a second PCR was run for roughly 7 to 11 cycles. All cDNA molecules were each tagged by a template-switch adaptor with 12 random nucleotides. TCRdb independently ran MiXCR on the 5' RACE reads; one entry per CDR3 protein. The sample has about a million distinct CDR3 sequences, roughly 51% seen once. Comment on this clonotype: Sequence at one end of the junction differs from germline and may be a read error.

The V gene is TRBV4-2, the J gene TRBJ1-6; TRBD1 matches at 7 bases. The sequence came from a woman aged 55-69 years in good health. The sequencing sample was made of blood. CDR3 coding DNA: TGTGCCAGCAGCCTACAGGGGTTCAATTCACCCCCCCACTTT. This sequence encodes CASSLQGFNSPPHF.